Each of the 21 T cell receptor beta chains below was sequenced from the same sample in a study of T cell responses to AZD1222 COVID-19 vaccine. TCRdb keeps only in-frame clones here, not all; method: immunoSEQ multiplex PCR. This sample has about 92,000 clones; about nine tenths occur once, and the top ten carry 20% to 25%. This specimen consisted of peripheral blood, obtained on day 0 of AZD1222 vaccination. These receptors were taken from an adult in good health.

V gene TRBV15 combines with J gene TRBJ1-2; no firm D call. The CDR3 has 14 amino acids. Between the trimmed V and J ends, which lost 1 base and 5 bases, there was a span of 11 bases. The germline V gene has CDR1 LNHNV and CDR2 YYDKDF (reference sequence). CDR3 sequence: CATSRALMSYGYTF. In DNA form, the CDR3 reads TGTGCCACCAGCAGAGCCCTTATGAGTTATGGCTACACCTTC.

This clone was found once. This chain joins TRBV28 and TRBJ2-5, with D maybe TRBD2 (5 bases). This CDR3 contains 14 residues. V shed 5 bases and J shed 7 bases, with 17 bases lying between them. Looked up from germline, CDR1 is MDHEN and CDR2 is SYDVKM. The CDR3 nucleotides read TGTGCCAGCAGTGTACGGACTCGTGGCTTGACCCAGTACTTC. It specifies CASSVRTRGLTQYF.

The chain couples TRBV18 to TRBJ1-5, with D maybe TRBD1 (6 bases). This CDR3 is 15 amino acids long. The V end lost 5 bases, the J end lost 1 base, and 12 bases lay between the germline ends. The germline V gene has CDR1 KGHSH and CDR2 LQKENI. The DNA of the CDR3 is TGTGCCAGCTCATCAAACAGGGTAAGCAATCAGCCCCAGCATTTT. The encoded protein is CASSSNRVSNQPQHF.

The chain has TRBV28 and TRBJ1-4; 10 bases line up with TRBD1. This CDR3 has 16 residues. With 5 bases clipped from V and 8 bases from J, the junction kept 11 bases outside the gene matches. Germline CDR1 is MDHEN and CDR2 is SYDVKM. The CDR3 loop is CASSTIGGQGREKLFF. DNA of the CDR3: TGTGCCAGCAGTACGATAGGGGGACAGGGGCGGGAAAAACTGTTTTTT. Full variable domain (rest looked up from reference TRBV28 and TRBJ1-4): DVKVTQSSRYLVKRTGEKVFLECVQDMDHENMFWYRQDPGLGLRLIYFSYDVKMKEKGDIPEGYSVSREKKERFSLILESASTNQTSMYLCASSTIGGQGREKLFFGSGTQLSVL.

The chain carries TRBV7-9 and TRBJ1-4, with D perhaps matching TRBD1 (5 bases). The CDR3 is made up of 14 amino acids. Per germline, CDR1 SEHNR and CDR2 FQNEAQ (reference sequence). V lost 3 bases, J lost 4 bases, and 9 bases lay in between. For the CDR3, the DNA is TGTGCCAGCAGCTTGCAGACAGTTAATGAAAAACTGTTTTTT. The encoded protein is CASSLQTVNEKLFF.

The gene calls are TRBV28 and TRBJ2-2; 7 bases are a match to TRBD2. Trimming at V came to 1 base and at J to 5 bases, leaving 7 bases not matched to a gene. The germline gives CDR1 MDHEN, CDR2 SYDVKM. This CDR3 has 16 residues. The CDR3 region is CASSLSGLAVTGELFF. The CDR3 nucleotides read TGTGCCAGCAGTTTATCAGGTCTAGCGGTTACCGGGGAGCTGTTTTTT. Complete variable domain (other parts from reference TRBV28 and TRBJ2-2): DVKVTQSSRYLVKRTGEKVFLECVQDMDHENMFWYRQDPGLGLRLIYFSYDVKMKEKGDIPEGYSVSREKKERFSLILESASTNQTSMYLCASSLSGLAVTGELFFGEGSRLTVL.

V and J are TRBV7-2 and TRBJ2-7, with TRBD1 identical over 7 bases. V dropped 0 bases and J dropped 4; count of bases not matched to a gene: 6. Per germline, CDR1 SGHTA and CDR2 FQGNSA. CDR3 length equals 15 residues. Here the CDR3 DNA reads TGTGCCAGCAGCTTAGCGGAAGGGACAGCATACGAGCAGTACTTC. This translates into CASSLAEGTAYEQYF.

The chain couples TRBV5-8 to TRBJ2-7; 9 bases are shared with TRBD1. The CDR3 loop spans 16 amino acids. J was trimmed by 0 bases and V by 4 bases; bases with no gene match: 8. CDR1 is SGHTS and CDR2 is YDEGEE in the germline V gene. CDR3 region: CASSRLAGQGSYEQYF. The CDR3 coding sequence is TGTGCCAGCAGCCGCCTGGCGGGACAGGGCTCCTACGAGCAGTACTTC. Filled out from reference TRBV5-8 and TRBJ2-7, the complete variable domain reads EAGVTQSPTHLIKTRGQQATLRCSPISGHTSVYWYQQALGLGLQFLLWYDEGEERNRGNFPPRFSGRQFPNYSSELNVNALELEDSALYLCASSRLAGQGSYEQYFGPGTRLTVT.

The V and J genes are TRBV5-6 and TRBJ2-2, with D hard to call. Looked up from germline, CDR1 is SGHDT and CDR2 is YYEEEE. V was pared by 1 base and J by 6 bases, with 10 bases between. This CDR3 comprises 14 residues. The DNA of the CDR3 is TGTGCCAGCAGCTTGAGGAGAGTCTCCGGGGAGCTGTTTTTT. Its protein product is CASSLRRVSGELFF.

Notes on this clone: This sample also contains other DNA sequences that code for the same CDR3. This chain joins TRBV5-1 and TRBJ1-2; no clear D. This CDR3 is 13 amino acids long. The germline V gene has CDR1 SGHRS and CDR2 YFSETQ. Trimming removed 0 bases at V and 1 base at J, with 4 bases between. The CDR3 bases are TGCGCCAGCAGCTTGGACGGTAACTATGGCTACACCTTC. Its translation is CASSLDGNYGYTF.

The chain recombines TRBV21-1 with TRBJ2-7; the D call TRBD2 from the table was never checked on the DNA. TRBV21-1 is assigned pseudogene status. The CDR3 totals 17 residues. The CDR3 here is CASTLGTSGGGTYEQYF. The CDR3 nucleotides are TGTGCCAGCACCCTTGGGACTAGCGGGGGGGGAACCTACGAGCAGTACTTC.

This clone was seen a single time. This sequence joins TRBV5-6 and TRBJ2-7; 9 bases match TRBD1. The ends lost 4 bases at V and 2 bases at J; junction bases unmatched: 13. There are 17 residues in the CDR3. Germline V gives CDR1 SGHDT, CDR2 YYEEEE. Written as DNA, the CDR3 is TGTGCCAGCAGCCAAGATGGACAGGGGTTAGTAACCTACGAGCAGTACTTC. Encoded protein: CASSQDGQGLVTYEQYF.

The genes are TRBV12-3 or TRBV12-4 and TRBJ1-2; TRBD1 aligns across 7 bases. V shed 5 bases and J 7 bases; nucleotides not matched to a gene: 7. The CDR3 has 13 amino acids. The CDR3 is CASSVRGYGGYTF. Written as DNA, the CDR3 is TGTGCCAGCAGTGTCAGGGGGTATGGTGGCTACACCTTC.

CDR3 in amino acids: CASSPQDYGYTF. The CDR3 DNA sequence: TGTGCCAGCTCACCCCAGGACTATGGCTACACCTTC. This sequence joins TRBV18 and TRBJ1-2; D is unclear. CDR1 and CDR2 (germline): KGHSH, LQKENI. Trimming removed 3 bases at V and 3 bases at J, with 5 bases between. The CDR3 is made up of 12 amino acids.

V usage is TRBV6-2 or TRBV6-3 and J usage is TRBJ2-7, with 8 positions matching TRBD1. Germline loops: CDR1 MNHEY, CDR2 SVGEGT. V shed 2 bases and J 5 bases; nucleotides not matched to a gene: 8. The CDR3 runs 15 residues. CDR3 coding DNA: TGTGCCAGCAGTTACGGGAGGACAGGGTTCGACGAGCAGTACTTC. Protein sequence: CASSYGRTGFDEQYF.

The chain has TRBV7-6 and TRBJ2-1; possible D gene TRBD2, 6 bases. With 5 bases removed from V and 0 bases from J, the gap between germline ends came to 17 bases. Per germline, CDR1 SGHVS and CDR2 FNYEAQ. The CDR3 sequence is 17 residues long. CDR3 nucleotide sequence: TGTGCCAGCAGCCCCCTCGGAGGGCAGAGCTCCTACAATGAGCAGTTCTTC. It encodes CASSPLGGQSSYNEQFF.

The chain combines TRBV7-9 with TRBJ2-7; 10 bases line up with TRBD1. Germline values: CDR1 SEHNR, CDR2 FQNEAQ (reference sequence). V lost 5 bases to trimming and J lost 5 bases; unmatched junction nucleotides: 9. The CDR3 contains 15 residues. The CDR3 sequence is CASSKPGQGFHEQYF. The CDR3 DNA follows: TGTGCCAGCAGCAAGCCGGGACAGGGGTTCCACGAGCAGTACTTC.

The table lists this clone with a few counts. J is TRBJ2-2 and V is TRBV7-9, with 12 bases matching TRBD1. CDR1 and CDR2 from the germline V gene are SEHNR and FQNEAQ (reference sequence). This CDR3 spans 17 amino acids. V lost 3 bases, J lost 2 bases, and 4 bases stayed unmatched. CDR3 sequence (DNA): TGTGCCAGCAGCTTGGGGACAGGGGGCGTTAACACCGGGGAGCTGTTTTTT. Translation gives CASSLGTGGVNTGELFF.

The CDR3 reads CASSQGDRDTYEKLFF. The CDR3 nucleotides read TGTGCCAGCAGCCAGGGGGACAGGGATACTTATGAAAAACTGTTTTTT. V gene TRBV4-2 combines with J gene TRBJ1-4; TRBD1 matches at 9 bases. Germline values: CDR1 LGHNA, CDR2 YNFKEQ. This CDR3 contains 16 residues. V was pared by 3 bases and J by 6 bases, with 8 bases of the junction left unmatched.

This clone was recorded only once. CDR3 bases: TGTGCCAGCAGCCAAGATCGGGCAGGGCTAGTAGGCTATGGCTACACCTTC. Protein sequence: CASSQDRAGLVGYGYTF. The rearrangement links TRBV3-1 (or the pseudogene TRBV3-2) to TRBJ1-2; a possible D gene is TRBD1 (5 bases). This CDR3 region has 17 residues. The V end lost 0 bases, the J end lost 4 bases, and 18 bases lay between the germline ends. Germline loops: CDR1 LGHDT, CDR2 YNNKEL (reference sequence).

V is TRBV30 and J is TRBJ1-1; D is unresolved. The CDR3 is made up of 13 amino acids. Germline V gene data show CDR1 as GTSNPN and CDR2 as SVGIG (reference sequence). The germline V and J ends were trimmed by 2 bases and 2 bases, with 9 bases remaining between them. CDR3 nucleotide sequence: TGTGCCTGGAGTCGGGCAGTAAACACTGAAGCTTTCTTT. It yields the protein CAWSRAVNTEAFF.